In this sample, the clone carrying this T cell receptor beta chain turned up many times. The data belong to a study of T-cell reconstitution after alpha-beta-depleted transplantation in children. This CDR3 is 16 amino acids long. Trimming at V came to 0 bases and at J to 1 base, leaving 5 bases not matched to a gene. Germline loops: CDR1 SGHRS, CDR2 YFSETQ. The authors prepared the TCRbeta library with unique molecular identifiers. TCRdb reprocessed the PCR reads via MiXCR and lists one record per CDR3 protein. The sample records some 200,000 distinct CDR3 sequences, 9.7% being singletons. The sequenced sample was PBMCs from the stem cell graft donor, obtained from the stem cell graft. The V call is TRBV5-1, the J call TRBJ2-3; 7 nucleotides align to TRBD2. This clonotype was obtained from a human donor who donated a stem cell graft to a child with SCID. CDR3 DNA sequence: TGCGCCAGCAGCTTGGTTGGGAGCGGGGGCACAGATACGCAGTATTTT. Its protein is CASSLVGSGGTDTQYF.